This TCR beta chain emerged from a study of cytomegalovirus exposure and HLA in healthy donors. Study outcomes and limitations: Most TCRs appeared rarely, but some public TCRs recurred in many donors. Under in vitro conditions, three CMV-associated chains were confirmed as specific for CMV antigens.

The CDR3 is 16 amino acids. The germline CDR1 and CDR2 sequences are LGHNA and YSLEER. J gave up 2 bases and V 3 bases, and 5 bases lay outside the gene matches. The PCR employed 60 Vbeta primers together with 13 Jbeta primers. Generated by immunoSEQ multiplex PCR, the TCRdb table keeps only in-frame clones and is missing some. The data contain 200,000 or so clones, approximately 84% of them singletons. Worth noting for this clone: Its antigen is unknown.

J is TRBJ2-1 and V is TRBV4-3; the match to TRBD1 covers 9 bases. Sequencing was performed on PBMCs. The TCR sequence derives from a woman in her fifties or sixties in good health and CMV-seropositive. The CDR3 spells CASSQFDRGTYNEQFF. The CDR3 region has the DNA TGCGCCAGCAGCCAGTTTGACAGGGGGACCTACAATGAGCAGTTCTTC.